This T cell receptor (beta chain) was identified during a study of control samples from healthy donors and cancer patients. The germline V gene encodes CDR1 SGHTA and CDR2 FQGNSA. The junction had 7 bases not matched to a gene; V was cut back by 3 bases and J by 1 base. The CDR3 has 19 amino acids. Some clones are missing from TCRdb's copy, which holds only in-frame ones; the method was immunoSEQ multiplex PCR. The top ten hold around a sixth of the sample, which has approximately 70,000 clones, more than 80% seen once. This TCR derives from a man in his fifties or sixties in good health. The chain couples TRBV7-2 to TRBJ2-1; 15 nucleotides align to TRBD2. Sequencing used blood. CDR3 amino acids: CASSFGLAGGPRSYNEQFF. The CDR3 coding sequence is TGTGCCAGCAGCTTTGGACTAGCGGGAGGGCCTCGGTCCTACAATGAGCAGTTCTTC.